In this sample, the clone carrying this T cell receptor (beta chain) turned up many times. Its target is not known. Unique molecular identifiers were incorporated during preparation of the TCRbeta library. Using its own MiXCR run on the PCR reads, TCRdb lists one record per CDR3 protein. Seen here are 700,000 to 950,000 distinct CDR3 sequences, under 20% observed once, and the top ten hold about 5%. This entry belongs to a study of T-cell reconstitution after alpha-beta-depleted transplantation in children. Study-wide results and limits: Newly produced T cells mostly provided counts and TCRbeta diversity after one year, as hyperexpanded clones declined. In some patients, recipient T cells and intrathymic progenitors surviving conditioning explained high day-60 diversity. After transplant, at about two months, alpha-beta T cells were reportedly derived from several hundred expanded graft clones.

Germline-derived CDR1 and CDR2 are MDHEN and SYDVKM. The CDR3 has 14 residues. V shed 3 bases and J 7 bases; nucleotides not matched to a gene: 6. The V and J genes are TRBV28 and TRBJ1-5, with 7 bases fitting TRBD1. Material: PBMCs, mostly from graft donor cells, obtained 360 days after TCRalphabeta/CD19-depleted stem cell transplant. The source of this sequence is a male patient aged 10 to 17 who had a stem cell transplant for acute lymphoblastic leukemia, so the T cells may come from the graft donor. CDR3 in amino acids: CASSFVPGGQPQHF. The CDR3 DNA reads TGTGCCAGCAGTTTTGTCCCAGGGGGGCAGCCCCAGCATTTT.